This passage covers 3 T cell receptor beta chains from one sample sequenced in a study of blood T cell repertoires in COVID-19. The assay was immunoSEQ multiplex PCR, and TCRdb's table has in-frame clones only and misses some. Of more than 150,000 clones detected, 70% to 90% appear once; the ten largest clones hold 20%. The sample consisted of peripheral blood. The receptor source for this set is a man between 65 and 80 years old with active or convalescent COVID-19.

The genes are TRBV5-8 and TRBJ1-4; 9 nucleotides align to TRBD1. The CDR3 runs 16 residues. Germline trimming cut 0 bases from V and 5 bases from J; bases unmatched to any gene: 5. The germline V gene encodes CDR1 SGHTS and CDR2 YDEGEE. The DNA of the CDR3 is TGTGCCAGCAGCTTGGTACTGACAGGGGGAAATGAAAAACTGTTTTTT. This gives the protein CASSLVLTGGNEKLFF.

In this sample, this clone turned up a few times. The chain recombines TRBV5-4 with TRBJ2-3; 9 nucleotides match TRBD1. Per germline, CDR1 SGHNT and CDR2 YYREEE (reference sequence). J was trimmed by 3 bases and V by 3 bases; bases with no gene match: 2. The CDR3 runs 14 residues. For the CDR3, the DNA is TGTGCCAGCAGCTCGGGACAGGGAACAGATACGCAGTATTTT. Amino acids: CASSSGQGTDTQYF. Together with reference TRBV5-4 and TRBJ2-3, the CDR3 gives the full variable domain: ETGVTQSPTHLIKTRGQQVTLRCSSQSGHNTVSWYQQALGQGPQFIFQYYREEENGRGNFPPRFSGLQFPNYSSELNVNALELDDSALYLCASSSGQGTDTQYFGPGTRLTVL.

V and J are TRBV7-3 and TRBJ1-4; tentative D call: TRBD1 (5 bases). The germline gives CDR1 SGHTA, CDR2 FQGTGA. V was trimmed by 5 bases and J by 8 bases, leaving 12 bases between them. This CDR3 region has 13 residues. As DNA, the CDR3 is TGTGCCAGCAGCACCAGGGAGGGCGAAAAACTGTTTTTT. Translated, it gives CASSTREGEKLFF.